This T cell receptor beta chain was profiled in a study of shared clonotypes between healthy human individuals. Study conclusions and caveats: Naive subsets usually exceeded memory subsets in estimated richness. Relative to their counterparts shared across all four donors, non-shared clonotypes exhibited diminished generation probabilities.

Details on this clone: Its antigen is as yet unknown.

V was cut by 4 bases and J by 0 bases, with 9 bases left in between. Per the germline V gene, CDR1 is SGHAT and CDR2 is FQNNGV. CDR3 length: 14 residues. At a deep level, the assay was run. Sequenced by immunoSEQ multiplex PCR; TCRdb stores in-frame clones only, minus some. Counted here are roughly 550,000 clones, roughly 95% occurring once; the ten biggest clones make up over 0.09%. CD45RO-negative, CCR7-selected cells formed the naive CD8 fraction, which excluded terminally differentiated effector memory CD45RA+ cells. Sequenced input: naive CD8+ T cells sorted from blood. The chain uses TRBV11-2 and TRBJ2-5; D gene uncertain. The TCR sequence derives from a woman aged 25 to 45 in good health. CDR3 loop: CASSSWTHQETQYF. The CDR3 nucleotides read TGTGCCAGCAGCTCCTGGACCCACCAAGAGACCCAGTACTTC.